This is a list of T cell receptor beta chains from one sample in a study of T-cell memory formation after mild COVID-19. TCRdb reprocessed the 5' RACE reads with MiXCR, giving one entry per CDR3 protein. The sample has approximately 450,000 distinct CDR3 sequences, about 20% seen once. The sequencing input was PBMCs or a T cell subset sorted from them (not recorded which). The receptors derive from an adult woman who had mild COVID-19 (a few samples of this study predate the infection). Cell type and time point are not known. CDR3s include the opening cysteine and the closing phenylalanine or tryptophan. A D gene is named only where the DNA matches it firmly. Only part of the rows carry a size: once, few, many, or a class if the clone is expanded.

clone size,D gene,J gene,V gene,CDR3 DNA,CDR3 protein
NA,NA,TRBJ2-5,TRBV12-3/TRBV12-4,TGTGCCAGCAGCTCAAGCGGATACCAAGAGACCCAGTACTTC,CASSSSGYQETQYF
few,TRBD1,TRBJ1-2,TRBV24-1,TGTGCCACCCAATTGGGACAGGGGGCGCATGGCTACACCTTC,CATQLGQGAHGYTF
NA,NA,TRBJ2-7,TRBV20-1,TGCAGTGCTAGGGGTGGCAGAATGGTCTACGAGCAGTACTTC,CSARGGRMVYEQYF
NA,NA,TRBJ1-2,TRBV14,TGTGCCAGCAGCCACAGCTTAGGCGGGGGCTACACCTTC,CASSHSLGGGYTF
few,NA,TRBJ1-3,TRBV5-6,TGTGCCAGCAGCCTCGGTACGGGACGGGTATATTTT,CASSLGTGRVYF
NA,NA,TRBJ1-1,TRBV20-1,TGCAGTGCTAGAGCAGGGGCTGACACTGAAGCTTTCTTT,CSARAGADTEAFF
NA,NA,TRBJ2-7,TRBV27,TGTGCCAGCAGTTTCTCGGGGCTTTACGAGCAGTACTTC,CASSFSGLYEQYF
NA,NA,TRBJ2-3,TRBV9,TGTGCCAGCAGCGTAGAGTGGGGCGATACGCAGTATTTT,CASSVEWGDTQYF
few,TRBD1,TRBJ2-3,TRBV27,TGTGCCAGCAGTTTATACCCAGGGGGTTCGGATACGCAGTATTTT,CASSLYPGGSDTQYF
many,TRBD2,TRBJ2-1,TRBV7-8,TGTGCCAGCAGCTTACAGTCTCGGTCCGGGACTAGCGGGAGGAAATACAATGAGCAGTTCTTC,CASSLQSRSGTSGRKYNEQFF
few,NA,TRBJ2-3,TRBV6-2/TRBV6-3,TGTGCCAGCAGCCCTACTAGACGCTATACAGATACGCAGTATTTT,CASSPTRRYTDTQYF
NA,TRBD2,TRBJ2-2,TRBV5-7,TGTGCCAGCCCCGGACTAGCGGGAAAGGTGGCCACCGGGGAGCTGTTTTTT,CASPGLAGKVATGELFF
few,NA,TRBJ2-7,TRBV24-1,TGTGCCACCGCCCCCGGGGGTGCTTACGAGCAGTACTTC,CATAPGGAYEQYF
NA,NA,TRBJ1-1,TRBV28,TGTGCCAGCAGTCCCCCGCCCGGGGGTGGGAACACTGAAGCTTTCTTT,CASSPPPGGGNTEAFF
NA,TRBD1,TRBJ2-1,TRBV19,TGTGCCAGTAGTATTCCCCCGGCAGGGGGCAATGAGCAGTTCTTC,CASSIPPAGGNEQFF
NA,NA,TRBJ2-7,TRBV5-6,TGTGCCAGCAGCTCGCGATTGATAACCTACGAGCAGTACTTC,CASSSRLITYEQYF
few,TRBD2,TRBJ2-5,TRBV11-2,TGTGCCAGCAGCCAGCGGGGGAGTCAGACCCAGTACTTC,CASSQRGSQTQYF
many,TRBD2,TRBJ2-7,TRBV27,TGTGCCAGCAGAGGAAGCGGGAGGGCATACGAGCAGTACTTC,CASRGSGRAYEQYF
many,NA,TRBJ2-1,TRBV20-1,TGCAGTGCTAGAACGGTATACAATGAGCAGTTCTTC,CSARTVYNEQFF
NA,NA,TRBJ1-1,TRBV6-5,TGTGCCACCTTCCCCTTACATACTCTCCTGAACACTGAAGCTTTCTTT,CATFPLHTLLNTEAFF